The 14 T cell receptor beta chains below all came from one sample that was sequenced in a study of blood T cell repertoires in COVID-19. The repertoire was sequenced with immunoSEQ multiplex PCR; TCRdb's copy has only in-frame clones and lacks some. The table lists more than 200,000 clones, around 84% of them singletons, with 4.3% in the top ten. What was sequenced was PBMCs or T cells enriched from blood (not recorded which). The receptors stem from a man aged 30-40 years with acute COVID-19.

The rearrangement joins TRBV12-5 to TRBJ1-2, with D possibly being TRBD1 (6 bases). CDR1 is LGHNT, CDR2 FRNRAP, per germline. Trimming pared 3 bases from V and 2 bases from J, leaving 10 bases between. CDR3 size: 14 residues. The CDR3 bases are TGTGCTAGTGGTTTAGCAGGGGTCAACTATGGCTACACCTTC. Its translation is CASGLAGVNYGYTF.

The chain is built from TRBV2 and TRBJ1-4; TRBD1 aligns across 9 bases. The CDR3 totals 13 residues. The germline gives CDR1 SNHLY, CDR2 FYNNEI. J was trimmed by 6 bases and V by 4 bases; bases with no gene match: 0. CDR3 in amino acids: CASSGTGDEKLFF. CDR3 bases: TGTGCCAGCAGTGGGACAGGGGATGAAAAACTGTTTTTT.

This chain links TRBV7-9 with TRBJ2-2, with D possibly matching TRBD1 (5 bases). CDR1 is SEHNR and CDR2 is FQNEAQ in the germline V gene (reference sequence). The CDR3 is 16 residues long. Deletions cut 4 bases from V and 5 bases from J, with 17 bases between. The CDR3 is CASSWSGRAVTGELFF. In DNA, the CDR3 is TGTGCCAGCAGCTGGAGTGGCAGGGCGGTGACCGGGGAGCTGTTTTTT. Full variable domain (outside the CDR3, taken from reference TRBV7-9 and TRBJ2-2): DTGVSQNPRHKITKRGQNVTFRCDPISEHNRLYWYRQTLGQGPEFLTYFQNEAQLEKSRLLSDRFSAERPKGSFSTLEIQRTEQGDSAMYLCASSWSGRAVTGELFFGEGSRLTVL.

This clone showed up just a few times. The rearrangement joins TRBV28 to TRBJ1-5, with 8 positions matching TRBD1. The germline gives CDR1 MDHEN, CDR2 SYDVKM. J was trimmed by 8 bases and V by 8 bases; bases with no gene match: 11. The CDR3 loop spans 14 amino acids. This chain's CDR3 is CASAPGGAGKPQHF. The CDR3 DNA reads as TGTGCCAGCGCCCCAGGGGGCGCTGGGAAGCCCCAGCATTTT.

The chain has TRBV19 and TRBJ1-1; D is undetermined. V gave up 5 bases and J gave up 0 bases, with 4 bases separating them. Germline values: CDR1 LNHDA, CDR2 SQIVND (reference sequence). CDR3 size: 12 residues. The CDR3 region has the DNA TGTGCCAGTAGTCAGATGAACACTGAAGCTTTCTTT. This codes for CASSQMNTEAFF.

The chain carries TRBV7-9 and TRBJ2-5, with TRBD1 matching over 8 bases. J lost 4 bases, V lost 1 base, and 5 bases had no gene match. Germline CDR1 SEHNR, CDR2 FQNEAQ (reference sequence). The length of the CDR3 is 15 residues. The chain's CDR3 is CASSLGGTGVETQYF. CDR3 DNA sequence: TGTGCCAGCAGCTTAGGCGGGACAGGAGTAGAGACCCAGTACTTC.

This rearrangement joins TRBV5-1 to TRBJ1-3; 9 nucleotides match TRBD1. After removal of 4 bases from V and 4 bases from J, the junction contained 6 bases not matched to a gene. The V gene's germline CDR1 is SGHRS and CDR2 YFSETQ. This CDR3 region has 15 residues. The CDR3: CASSGGQGRGNTIYF. The DNA of the CDR3 is TGCGCCAGCAGCGGAGGACAGGGGAGAGGAAACACCATATATTTT.

CDR3 DNA sequence: TGTGCCAGCAGCCAAGAGCGGGGTCTCATTCAGTACTTC. Amino acids: CASSQERGLIQYF. V usage is TRBV3-1 (or the pseudogene TRBV3-2) and J usage is TRBJ2-4; D perhaps matches TRBD2 (6 bases). The CDR3 contains 13 residues. The V gene lost 0 bases and the J gene lost 9 bases, with 9 bases spanning the gap. Germline CDR1 and CDR2: LGHDT and YNNKEL (reference sequence).

CDR3 nucleotides: TGTGCCAGCAGCTTAAACGACAGGAAGCAGTATTTT. Its protein product is CASSLNDRKQYF. This chain joins TRBV11-2 and TRBJ2-3, with D possibly matching TRBD1 (6 bases). V lost 2 bases, J lost 11 bases, and 11 bases lay in between. The germline V gene encodes CDR1 SGHAT and CDR2 FQNNGV. The length of the CDR3 is 12 residues.

The rearrangement uses TRBV21-1 and TRBJ1-1. TRBV21-1 represents a pseudogene. This CDR3 region has 13 residues. Here the CDR3 reads CASSPTGGTEAFF. CDR3 coding DNA: TGTGCCAGCAGCCCCACGGGGGGGACTGAAGCTTTCTTT.

The chain is built from TRBV29-1 and TRBJ1-1, with 8 bases that match TRBD1. Trimming removed 5 bases from V and 3 bases from J; junction bases left unmatched: 11. CDR1 and CDR2 (germline): SQVTM, ANQGSEA. The CDR3 runs to 15 residues. CDR3 loop: CSVILRQGRDTEAFF. CDR3 sequence (DNA): TGCAGCGTTATCCTAAGACAGGGGCGGGACACTGAAGCTTTCTTT.

The genes are TRBV5-4 and TRBJ2-2; D is perhaps TRBD1 (6 bases). CDR3 length: 18 residues. Trimming left V 3 bases short and J 0 bases short, with 18 bases between. Germline V gene sequence: CDR1 SGHNT, CDR2 YYREEE (reference sequence). The CDR3 sequence is CASSSGTQPSPNTGELFF. The CDR3 region has the DNA TGTGCCAGCAGCTCCGGGACACAGCCTTCCCCGAACACCGGGGAGCTGTTTTTT.

The rearrangement uses TRBV3-1 (or the pseudogene TRBV3-2) and TRBJ1-5; 7 positions agree with TRBD1. Germline trimming cut 0 bases from V and 4 bases from J; bases unmatched to any gene: 3. Germline values: CDR1 LGHDT, CDR2 YNNKEL (reference sequence). The CDR3 runs to 15 residues. CDR3 nucleotides: TGTGCCAGCAGCCAAGATTTACAGGGGAATCAGCCCCAGCATTTT. Residues: CASSQDLQGNQPQHF.

The chain couples TRBV3-1 (or the pseudogene TRBV3-2) to TRBJ2-3, with a possible D match to TRBD2 (7 bases). Germline-derived CDR1 and CDR2 are LGHDT and YNNKEL (reference sequence). This CDR3 region has 18 residues. V was cut by 4 bases and J by 1 base, with 21 bases left in between. CDR3 DNA sequence: TGTGCCAGCAGCCCGTTTTCGATGGGGGGGCAGGGCACAGATACGCAGTATTTT. Translating it yields CASSPFSMGGQGTDTQYF.